The 26 T cell receptor beta chains below were found in one sample sequenced in a study of radiotherapy plus CTLA-4 blockade in lung cancer. TCRdb's table, derived via immunoSEQ multiplex PCR, lists solely in-frame clones and lacks some. Of about 50,000 clones listed, about 85% were seen once; the top ten hold roughly 26%. The sample here was peripheral blood, taken from a patient treated with radiotherapy plus ipilimumab. Source of these receptors: a human donor with non-small cell lung cancer whose response to radiotherapy plus ipilimumab could not be evaluated.

This clone occurred once. This chain joins TRBV2 and TRBJ1-1; TRBD1 might be the D (6 bases). Trimming removed 2 bases at V and 4 bases at J, with 8 bases between. CDR3 length equals 13 residues. Germline CDR1 and CDR2: SNHLY and FYNNEI. The CDR3 is CASSEQGGTEAFF. The CDR3 region has the DNA TGTGCCAGCAGTGAACAAGGGGGCACTGAAGCTTTCTTT.

This clone was picked up one time. This chain joins TRBV27 and TRBJ2-3; the match to TRBD2 covers 14 bases. This CDR3 region has 22 residues. Looked up from germline, CDR1 is MNHEY and CDR2 is SMNVEV (reference sequence). Trimming removed 3 bases from V and 2 bases from J; junction bases left unmatched: 19. The CDR3 DNA reads as TGTGCCAGCAGTTTGTACCCCCCCGGGACTAGCGGGAGAGACGAAAACACAGATACGCAGTATTTT. Encoded protein: CASSLYPPGTSGRDENTDTQYF.

The chain carries TRBV7-3 and TRBJ2-3; 12 nucleotides match TRBD2. The ends lost 5 bases at V and 6 bases at J; junction bases unmatched: 3. CDR1 and CDR2 from the germline V gene are SGHTA and FQGTGA. The CDR3 sequence is 14 residues long. The chain's CDR3 is CASSLAGGGDTQYF. The DNA of the CDR3 is TGTGCCAGCAGCCTAGCGGGAGGGGGGGATACGCAGTATTTT. Supplemented by reference TRBV7-3 and TRBJ2-3, the full variable domain reads GAGVSQTPSNKVTEKGKYVELRCDPISGHTALYWYRQSLGQGPEFLIYFQGTGAADDSGLPNDRFFAVRPEGSVSTLKIQRTERGDSAVYLCASSLAGGGDTQYFGPGTRLTVL.

In this sample, this clone turned up once. The chain carries TRBV28 and TRBJ1-1; 8 nucleotides match TRBD1. Looked up from germline, CDR1 is MDHEN and CDR2 is SYDVKM. The length of the CDR3 is 16 residues. The J segment lost 1 base and the V segment lost 7 bases, leaving 11 bases of the junction unmatched. The CDR3 reads CASTQAQGARNTEAFF. CDR3 nucleotides: TGTGCCAGCACCCAAGCGCAGGGGGCGAGGAACACTGAAGCTTTCTTT. The complete variable domain, with remaining parts taken from reference TRBV28 and TRBJ1-1, reads DVKVTQSSRYLVKRTGEKVFLECVQDMDHENMFWYRQDPGLGLRLIYFSYDVKMKEKGDIPEGYSVSREKKERFSLILESASTNQTSMYLCASTQAQGARNTEAFFGQGTRLTVV.

This sequence joins TRBV7-9 and TRBJ1-5, with 7 bases lining up with TRBD1. The CDR3 sequence is 16 residues long. Germline CDR1 reads SEHNR; CDR2 reads FQNEAQ (reference sequence). J gave up 2 bases and V 5 bases, and 9 bases lay outside the gene matches. CDR3 sequence: CASSKATGDGNQPQHF. The CDR3 coding sequence is TGTGCCAGCAGCAAAGCAACAGGGGATGGCAATCAGCCCCAGCATTTT.

This clone appeared once. This chain connects TRBV4-3 to TRBJ1-1; 7 positions match TRBD1. The germline CDR1 and CDR2 sequences are LGHNA and YSLEER. This CDR3 has 15 residues. V trimming: 3 bases; J trimming: 1 base; junction bases outside the gene matches: 5. The CDR3 region has the DNA TGCGCCAGCAGCCATGTGGACAGGAAGAACACTGAAGCTTTCTTT. Amino acid sequence: CASSHVDRKNTEAFF.

This clone was counted a single time. The chain recombines TRBV4-3 with TRBJ1-3, with no clear D. Trimming took off 0 bases at V and 0 bases at J, with 12 bases between the two ends. CDR3 length: 17 residues. Germline V gene sequence: CDR1 LGHNA, CDR2 YSLEER. The CDR3 loop is CASSQDSNIPSGNTIYF. The CDR3, as DNA: TGCGCCAGCAGCCAAGATTCCAACATACCCTCTGGAAACACCATATATTTT.

The rearrangement joins TRBV9 to TRBJ2-3; 10 bases align to TRBD2. The CDR3 spans 17 residues. Germline V gene sequence: CDR1 SGDLS, CDR2 YYNGEE. V gave up 5 bases and J gave up 4 bases; unmatched junction bases: 13. DNA for the CDR3: TGTGCCAGCAGTCCTAGCGGGAGTCTCGTGGGAGCAGATACGCAGTATTTT. Amino acids: CASSPSGSLVGADTQYF.

The chain recombines TRBV2 with TRBJ1-5, with TRBD1 identical over 10 bases. J lost 5 bases, V lost 4 bases, and 2 bases had no gene match. CDR1 SNHLY and CDR2 FYNNEI come from the germline V gene. The CDR3 totals 14 residues. The CDR3 DNA is TGTGCCAGCAGTGGACAGGGGGCGCATCAGCCCCAGCATTTT. This codes for CASSGQGAHQPQHF.

The CDR3 DNA sequence: TGTGCCAGCAGCTTATTGGGACTAGCGGGAGCGAGAGGCAATGAGCAGTTCTTC. Encoded protein: CASSLLGLAGARGNEQFF. This chain links TRBV7-2 with TRBJ2-1; 14 nucleotides align to TRBD2. The CDR3 totals 18 residues. CDR1 SGHTA and CDR2 FQGNSA come from the germline V gene. With 2 bases clipped from V and 6 bases from J, the junction kept 9 bases outside the gene matches.

This chain uses TRBV5-1 with TRBJ1-4; 10 bases are a match to TRBD1. The CDR3 totals 16 residues. The junction had 11 bases not matched to a gene; V was cut back by 4 bases and J by 8 bases. The germline V gene encodes CDR1 SGHRS and CDR2 YFSETQ. The chain's CDR3 is CASSAQTGGREEKLFF. The DNA of the CDR3 is TGCGCCAGCAGCGCACAGACAGGGGGCAGGGAGGAAAAACTGTTTTTT.

The rearrangement joins TRBV25-1 to TRBJ2-1, with 8 bases fitting TRBD2. The CDR3 runs 16 residues. Germline V gene sequence: CDR1 MGHDK, CDR2 SYGVNS. J gave up 0 bases and V 3 bases, and 4 bases lay outside the gene matches. This CDR3 reads CASSDQSGGSYNEQFF. CDR3 nucleotides: TGTGCCAGCAGTGATCAAAGCGGGGGCTCCTACAATGAGCAGTTCTTC.

This clone was counted a single time. The J gene is TRBJ1-5, the V gene TRBV28; 8 positions match TRBD1. CDR3 size: 15 residues. V shed 3 bases and J 7 bases; nucleotides not matched to a gene: 8. Per the germline V gene, CDR1 is MDHEN and CDR2 is SYDVKM. CDR3 sequence reads: CASSLGTGLGQPQHF. CDR3 nucleotides: TGTGCCAGCAGTTTGGGGACAGGACTCGGACAGCCCCAGCATTTT.

The J gene is TRBJ2-7, the V gene TRBV5-1; 7 positions agree with TRBD1. J gave up 5 bases and V 5 bases, and 10 bases lay outside the gene matches. Germline-derived CDR1 and CDR2 are SGHRS and YFSETQ. This CDR3 has 14 residues. The CDR3 here is CASRAGQETDEQYF. Written as DNA, the CDR3 is TGCGCCAGCAGAGCTGGACAGGAGACGGACGAGCAGTACTTC.

This sequence joins TRBV28 and TRBJ2-1; weak D call: TRBD2 (5 bases). The CDR3 consists of 11 residues. V was shortened by 4 bases and J by 12 bases, with 10 bases between the two germline ends. The germline CDR1 and CDR2 sequences are MDHEN and SYDVKM. The CDR3 nucleotides are TGTGCCAGCAGTTCTTCCCGGGGGCAGTTCTTC. It specifies CASSSSRGQFF.

This CDR3 reads CASSLSGHSSYEQYF. Here the CDR3 DNA reads TGTGCCAGCAGTTTATCGGGACACAGCTCCTACGAGCAGTACTTC. The V call is TRBV27, the J call TRBJ2-7, with a possible D match to TRBD1 (6 bases). CDR3 length: 15 residues. With 0 bases removed from V and 0 bases from J, the gap between germline ends came to 9 bases. Germline V lookup: CDR1 MNHEY, CDR2 SMNVEV (reference sequence).

V is TRBV28 and J is TRBJ1-1; tentatively, D is TRBD1 (6 bases). V was cut by 5 bases and J by 7 bases, with 20 bases left in between. Germline CDR1 and CDR2: MDHEN and SYDVKM. This CDR3 has 15 amino acids. DNA for the CDR3: TGTGCCAGCAGTAGAGTAGGGTCCAGGGGAATTGAAGCTTTCTTT. Translating gives CASSRVGSRGIEAFF.

The V gene is TRBV6-4, the J gene TRBJ2-3; a weak D match, TRBD2 (5 bases). Trimming removed 6 bases from V and 3 bases from J, with 16 bases in between. This CDR3 is 15 amino acids long. Germline V gene data show CDR1 as MRHNA and CDR2 as SNTAGT. CDR3 bases: TGTGCCAGCAGGACTTCCGGGAACTCTACAGATACGCAGTATTTT. Protein product: CASRTSGNSTDTQYF.

The CDR3 sequence: CASSIDGTSGRAPYNEQFF. CDR3 sequence (DNA): TGTGCCAGTAGTATAGATGGGACTAGCGGGAGGGCCCCCTACAATGAGCAGTTCTTC. The V and J genes are TRBV19 and TRBJ2-1, with 16 positions matching TRBD2. V gave up 0 bases and J gave up 2 bases; unmatched junction bases: 4. The CDR3 sequence is 19 residues long. The V gene's germline CDR1 is LNHDA and CDR2 SQIVND (reference sequence).

The chain joins TRBV4-1 to TRBJ2-7, with 7 positions matching TRBD1. Looked up from germline, CDR1 is MGHRA and CDR2 is YSYEKL. CDR3 length: 15 residues. Germline trimming cut 5 bases from V and 3 bases from J; bases unmatched to any gene: 10. The CDR3 reads CASSVRQGSGYEQYF. CDR3 DNA sequence: TGCGCCAGCAGCGTTCGACAGGGAAGTGGCTACGAGCAGTACTTC.

The rearrangement uses TRBV11-2 and TRBJ2-1; possibly TRBD2 for D (5 bases). This CDR3 comprises 14 residues. The V and J ends lost 4 bases and 8 bases respectively, with 15 bases between them. Germline CDR1 is SGHAT and CDR2 is FQNNGV. CDR3 protein: CASSSTDGIDEQFF. DNA for the CDR3: TGTGCCAGCAGCTCCACGGACGGGATAGATGAGCAGTTCTTC.

V gene TRBV4-2 combines with J gene TRBJ2-4; 7 nucleotides match TRBD2. There are 17 residues in the CDR3. Germline loops: CDR1 LGHNA, CDR2 YNFKEQ. V gave up 3 bases and J gave up 5 bases; unmatched junction bases: 13. The CDR3 reads CASSHSRPALAENIQYF. The CDR3 DNA reads TGTGCCAGCAGCCATTCAAGACCGGCGCTAGCGGAAAACATTCAGTACTTC.

The chain uses TRBV7-9 and TRBJ1-1; 9 bases map to TRBD1. Germline CDR1 is SEHNR and CDR2 is FQNEAQ (reference sequence). CDR3 size: 14 residues. J gave up 5 bases and V 5 bases, and 6 bases lay outside the gene matches. CDR3 sequence (DNA): TGTGCCAGCAGCCGCGGGGACAGGGAGACTGAAGCTTTCTTT. This gives the protein CASSRGDRETEAFF.

For the CDR3, the DNA is TGTGCCAGCAGCGTGGGGGGGCTGGATCCGTCCAAAAACATTCAGTACTTC. It translates to CASSVGGLDPSKNIQYF. The chain joins TRBV5-4 to TRBJ2-4; tentatively, D is TRBD2 (7 bases). CDR1 SGHNT and CDR2 YYREEE come from the germline V gene (reference sequence). V shed 4 bases and J shed 2 bases, with 19 bases lying between them. The CDR3 runs to 17 residues.

The rearrangement uses TRBV19 and TRBJ2-7; tentative D call: TRBD1 (9 bases). Trimming took 7 bases from V and 4 from J, leaving 29 bases between them. Germline CDR1 and CDR2: LNHDA and SQIVND (reference sequence). This CDR3 has 18 residues. The CDR3 is CASTPGGRVGTGKYEQYF. Written as DNA, the CDR3 is TGTGCCAGTACCCCGGGGGGGAGAGTCGGGACAGGGAAATACGAGCAGTACTTC. Filled out from reference TRBV19 and TRBJ2-7, the complete variable domain reads DGGITQSPKYLFRKEGQNVTLSCEQNLNHDAMYWYRQDPGQGLRLIYYSQIVNDFQKGDIAEGYSVSREKKESFPLTVTSAQKNPTAFYLCASTPGGRVGTGKYEQYFGPGTRLTVT.

The chain recombines TRBV7-3 with TRBJ2-7; 7 bases match TRBD1. The CDR3 is made up of 14 amino acids. CDR1 SGHTA and CDR2 FQGTGA come from the germline V gene. V dropped 1 base and J dropped 3; count of bases not matched to a gene: 3. Written as DNA, the CDR3 is TGTGCCAGCAGCTTAAATGCAGGGGGCTACGAGCAGTACTTC. Residues: CASSLNAGGYEQYF.